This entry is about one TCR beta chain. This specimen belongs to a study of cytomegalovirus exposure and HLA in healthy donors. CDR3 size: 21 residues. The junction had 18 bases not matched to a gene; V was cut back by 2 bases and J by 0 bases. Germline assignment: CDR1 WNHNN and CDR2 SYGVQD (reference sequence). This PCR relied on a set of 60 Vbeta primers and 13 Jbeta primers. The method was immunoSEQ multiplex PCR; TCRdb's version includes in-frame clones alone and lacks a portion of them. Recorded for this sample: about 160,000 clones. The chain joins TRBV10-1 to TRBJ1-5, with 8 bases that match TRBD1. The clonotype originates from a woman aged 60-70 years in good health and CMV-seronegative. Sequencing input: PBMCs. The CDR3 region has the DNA TGCGCCAGCAGTGAGCGAAACCGGGACAGGTTGATTAAAATTAGCAATCAGCCCCAGCATTTT. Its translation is CASSERNRDRLIKISNQPQHF.